The present T cell receptor beta chain was sequenced within a study of T cell responses to AZD1222 COVID-19 vaccine. Study results and caveats: At baseline, just 5 or 6 AZD1222 recipients tested seropositive. Recipients of two AZD1222 doses showed rising Spike-specific TCR breadth and depth. Regions left unmutated in variants are reportedly the target of nearly half of spike-specific TCRs. Donors, mostly white British, included more females; clonal diversity was possibly underestimated.

Clones were read by immunoSEQ multiplex PCR, and TCRdb kept only the in-frame ones, dropping some. The profile shows some 130,000 clones, roughly 93% of them singletons. The germline V gene encodes CDR1 SGDLS and CDR2 YYNGEE. CDR3 length: 14 amino acids. With 0 bases clipped from V and 2 bases from J, the junction kept 2 bases outside the gene matches. As concerns this clone: What it recognizes is unknown. This sample also contains other DNA sequences that code for the same CDR3.

Sequenced material: peripheral blood, taken on day 0 of AZD1222 vaccination. This sequence was found in an adult in good health. The chain links TRBV9 to TRBJ2-7; 7 bases are a match to TRBD1. Here the CDR3 DNA reads TGTGCCAGCAGCGTAGGTCAGGGGGCCTACGAGCAGTACTTC. Residues: CASSVGQGAYEQYF.